This T cell receptor (beta chain) came from a study of technical replicates of blood from a handful of donors. Clones were read by immunoSEQ multiplex PCR, and TCRdb kept only the in-frame ones, dropping some. The data show just over 80,000 clones, about 94% seen once. The table lists this clone with a count of one. CDR1 and CDR2 from the germline V gene are LGHNT and FRNRAP. V was shortened by 6 bases and J by 1 base, with 6 bases between the two germline ends. There are 12 residues in the CDR3. The sample taken for sequencing was T cells isolated from PBMCs. The chain has TRBV12-5 and TRBJ1-1; no clear D. This clonotype was obtained from a human donor in good health. In DNA form, the CDR3 reads TGTGCTAGTGGAACAGAGAACACTGAAGCTTTCTTT. Protein product: CASGTENTEAFF.